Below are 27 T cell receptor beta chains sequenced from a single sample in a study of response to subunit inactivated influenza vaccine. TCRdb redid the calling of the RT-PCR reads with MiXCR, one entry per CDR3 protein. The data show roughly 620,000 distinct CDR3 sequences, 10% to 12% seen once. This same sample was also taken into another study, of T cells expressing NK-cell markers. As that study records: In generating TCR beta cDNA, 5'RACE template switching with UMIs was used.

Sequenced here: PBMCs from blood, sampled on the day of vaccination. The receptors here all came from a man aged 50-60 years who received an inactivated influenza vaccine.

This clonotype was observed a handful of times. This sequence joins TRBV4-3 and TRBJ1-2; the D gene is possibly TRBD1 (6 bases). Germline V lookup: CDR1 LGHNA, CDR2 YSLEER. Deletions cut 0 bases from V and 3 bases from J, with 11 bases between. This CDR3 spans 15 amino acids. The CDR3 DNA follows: TGCGCCAGCAGCCAAGATACGGGGGGCGACTATGGCTACACCTTC. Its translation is CASSQDTGGDYGYTF.

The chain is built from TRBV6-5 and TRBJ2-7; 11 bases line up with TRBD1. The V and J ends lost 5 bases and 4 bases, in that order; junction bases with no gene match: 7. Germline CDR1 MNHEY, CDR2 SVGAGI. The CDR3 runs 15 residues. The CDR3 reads CASSHTGTGGYEQYF. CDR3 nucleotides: TGTGCCAGCAGTCACACCGGGACAGGGGGTTACGAGCAGTACTTC.

The CDR3 region has the DNA TGCAGCGTTGGGGTGGGGATTAATGAAAAACTGTTTTTT. It codes for CSVGVGINEKLFF. The V call is TRBV29-1, the J call TRBJ1-4; no clear D gene. Germline assignment: CDR1 SQVTM and CDR2 ANQGSEA. The CDR3 has 13 residues. V lost 4 bases to trimming and J lost 4 bases, with 10 bases between them.

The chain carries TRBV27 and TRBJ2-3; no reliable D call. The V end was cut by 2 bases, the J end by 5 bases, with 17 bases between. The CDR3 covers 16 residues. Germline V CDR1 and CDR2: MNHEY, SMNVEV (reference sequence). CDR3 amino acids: CASSLSPLLHIDTQYF. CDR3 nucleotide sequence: TGTGCCAGCAGTTTAAGCCCCCTACTCCATATAGATACGCAGTATTTT.

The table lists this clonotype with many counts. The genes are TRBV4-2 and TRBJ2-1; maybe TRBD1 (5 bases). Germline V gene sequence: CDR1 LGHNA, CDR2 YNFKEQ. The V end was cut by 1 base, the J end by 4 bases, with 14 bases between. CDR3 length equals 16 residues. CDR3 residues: CASSQASQGYYNEQFF. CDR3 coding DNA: TGTGCCAGCAGCCAAGCCTCGCAGGGATATTACAATGAGCAGTTCTTC.

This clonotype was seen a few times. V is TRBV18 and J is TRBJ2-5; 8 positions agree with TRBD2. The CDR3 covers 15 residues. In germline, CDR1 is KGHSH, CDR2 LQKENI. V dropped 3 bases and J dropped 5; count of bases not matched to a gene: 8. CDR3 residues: CASSPPTSEAETQYF. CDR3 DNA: TGTGCCAGCTCACCGCCGACTAGCGAAGCTGAGACCCAGTACTTC.

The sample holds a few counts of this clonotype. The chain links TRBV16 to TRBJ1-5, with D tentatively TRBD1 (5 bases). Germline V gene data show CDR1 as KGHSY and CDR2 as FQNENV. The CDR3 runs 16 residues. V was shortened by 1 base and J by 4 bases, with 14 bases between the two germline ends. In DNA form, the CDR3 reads TGTGCCAGCAGCCAATTCAGTCTCAGGGAGAATCAGCCCCAGCATTTT. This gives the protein CASSQFSLRENQPQHF.

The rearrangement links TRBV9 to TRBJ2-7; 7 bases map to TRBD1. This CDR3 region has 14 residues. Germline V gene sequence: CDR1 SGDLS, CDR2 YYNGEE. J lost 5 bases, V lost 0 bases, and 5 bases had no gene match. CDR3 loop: CASSVAGQFNEQYF. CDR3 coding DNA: TGTGCCAGCAGCGTAGCGGGACAGTTCAACGAGCAGTACTTC.

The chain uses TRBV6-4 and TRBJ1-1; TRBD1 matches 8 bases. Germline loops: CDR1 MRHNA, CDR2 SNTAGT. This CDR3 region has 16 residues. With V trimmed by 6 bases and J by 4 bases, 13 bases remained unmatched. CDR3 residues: CASSTRDRWWSTEAFF. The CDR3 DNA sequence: TGTGCCAGCAGCACCAGGGACAGGTGGTGGAGCACTGAAGCTTTCTTT.

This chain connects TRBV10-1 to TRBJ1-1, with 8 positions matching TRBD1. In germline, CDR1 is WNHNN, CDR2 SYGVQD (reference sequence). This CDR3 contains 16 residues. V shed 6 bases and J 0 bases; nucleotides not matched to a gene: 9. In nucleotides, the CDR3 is TGCGCCAGCAGCGACAGGGGCCGTGCCATGAACACTGAAGCTTTCTTT. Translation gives CASSDRGRAMNTEAFF.

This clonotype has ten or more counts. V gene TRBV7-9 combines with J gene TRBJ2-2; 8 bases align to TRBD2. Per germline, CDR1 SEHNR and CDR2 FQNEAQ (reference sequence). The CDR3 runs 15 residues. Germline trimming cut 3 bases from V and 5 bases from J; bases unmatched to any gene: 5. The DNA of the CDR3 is TGTGCCAGCAGCTTGCTAGCGGGCGGTACCGGGGAGCTGTTTTTT. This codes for CASSLLAGGTGELFF.

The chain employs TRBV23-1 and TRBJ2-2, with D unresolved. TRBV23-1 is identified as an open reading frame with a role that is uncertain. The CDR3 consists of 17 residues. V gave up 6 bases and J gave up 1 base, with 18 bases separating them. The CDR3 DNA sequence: TGCGCCAGCAGCACATCCCACAAGGCGTTGAACACCGGGGAGCTGTTTTTT. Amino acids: CASSTSHKALNTGELFF.

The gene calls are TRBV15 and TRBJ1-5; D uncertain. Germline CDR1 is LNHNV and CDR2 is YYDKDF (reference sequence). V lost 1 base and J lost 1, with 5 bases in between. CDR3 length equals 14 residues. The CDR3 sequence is CATSRGQSNQPQHF. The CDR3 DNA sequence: TGTGCCACCAGCAGAGGACAAAGCAATCAGCCCCAGCATTTT.

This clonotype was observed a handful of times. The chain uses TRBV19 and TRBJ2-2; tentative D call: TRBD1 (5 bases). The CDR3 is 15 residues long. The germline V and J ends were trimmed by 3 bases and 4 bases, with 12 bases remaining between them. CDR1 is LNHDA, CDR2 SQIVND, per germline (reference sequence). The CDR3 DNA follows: TGTGCCAGTAGTATCGCCAGGGCCATCACCGGGGAGCTGTTTTTT. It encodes CASSIARAITGELFF.

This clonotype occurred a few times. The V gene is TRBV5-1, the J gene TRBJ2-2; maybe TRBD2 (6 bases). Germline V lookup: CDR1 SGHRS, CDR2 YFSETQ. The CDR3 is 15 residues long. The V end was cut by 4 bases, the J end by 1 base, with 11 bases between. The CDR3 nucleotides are TGCGCCAGCAGCCTGTGGGGGGAGAACACCGGGGAGCTGTTTTTT. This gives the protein CASSLWGENTGELFF.

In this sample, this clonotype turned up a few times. The CDR3 loop is CASSPTGSPETQYF. The CDR3 bases are TGTGCCAGCAGTCCTACAGGGAGTCCAGAGACCCAGTACTTC. J is TRBJ2-5 and V is TRBV12-3 or TRBV12-4, with D possibly being TRBD1 (6 bases). Trimming cost V 5 bases and J 4 bases, with 14 bases left between them. The CDR3 has 14 amino acids.

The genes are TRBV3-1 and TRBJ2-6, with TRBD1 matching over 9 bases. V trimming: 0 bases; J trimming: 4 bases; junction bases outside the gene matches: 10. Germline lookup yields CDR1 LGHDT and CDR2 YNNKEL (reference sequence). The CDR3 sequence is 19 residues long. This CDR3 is CASSQDPGTGCPGANVLTF. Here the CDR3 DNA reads TGTGCCAGCAGCCAAGATCCTGGGACAGGGTGTCCCGGGGCCAACGTCCTGACTTTC.

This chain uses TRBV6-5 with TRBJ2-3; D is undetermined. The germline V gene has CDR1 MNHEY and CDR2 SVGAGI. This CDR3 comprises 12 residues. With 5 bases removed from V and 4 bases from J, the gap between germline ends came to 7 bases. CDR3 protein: CASSMNADTQYF. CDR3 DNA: TGTGCCAGCAGTATGAATGCAGATACGCAGTATTTT.

The CDR3 sequence is CSARPTGTAYEQYF. In DNA, the CDR3 is TGCAGTGCTAGACCAACCGGGACAGCCTACGAGCAGTACTTC. J is TRBJ2-7 and V is TRBV20-1; 7 positions match TRBD1. Germline assignment: CDR1 DFQATT and CDR2 SNEGSKA (reference sequence). The junction had 6 bases not matched to a gene; V was cut back by 2 bases and J by 2 bases. CDR3 length equals 14 residues.

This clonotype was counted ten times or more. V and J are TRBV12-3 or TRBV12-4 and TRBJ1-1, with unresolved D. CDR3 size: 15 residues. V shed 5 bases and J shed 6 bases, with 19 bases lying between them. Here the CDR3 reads CASSPSWTLHPEAFF. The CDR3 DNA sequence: TGTGCCAGCAGTCCATCCTGGACCCTACACCCTGAAGCTTTCTTT.

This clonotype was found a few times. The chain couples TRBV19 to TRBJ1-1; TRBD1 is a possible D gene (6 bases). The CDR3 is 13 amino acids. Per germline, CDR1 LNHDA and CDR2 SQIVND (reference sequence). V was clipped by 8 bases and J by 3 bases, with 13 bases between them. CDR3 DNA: TGTGCCAGTGACAACCCAGGGGACACTGAAGCTTTCTTT. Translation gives CASDNPGDTEAFF.

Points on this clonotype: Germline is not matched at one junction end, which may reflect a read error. The CDR3 nucleotides read TGTGCAAGCAGCGGGACTAGCGGGCCCCAAGAGACCCAGTACTTC. Its translation: CASSGTSGPQETQYF. This chain uses TRBV7-8 with TRBJ2-5; TRBD2 matches 12 bases. The germline V gene has CDR1 SGHVS and CDR2 FQNEAQ. CDR3 length: 15 residues.

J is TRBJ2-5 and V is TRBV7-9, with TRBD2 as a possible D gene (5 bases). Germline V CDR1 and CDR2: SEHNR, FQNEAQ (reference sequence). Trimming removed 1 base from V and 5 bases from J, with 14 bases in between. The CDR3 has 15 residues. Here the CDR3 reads CASSLGGFGGETQYF. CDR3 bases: TGTGCCAGCAGCTTAGGTGGCTTCGGCGGGGAGACCCAGTACTTC.

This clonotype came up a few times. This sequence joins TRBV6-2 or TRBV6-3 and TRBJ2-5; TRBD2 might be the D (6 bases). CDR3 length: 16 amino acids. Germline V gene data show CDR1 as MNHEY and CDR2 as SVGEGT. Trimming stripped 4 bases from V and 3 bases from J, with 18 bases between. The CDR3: CASSSYREIREETQYF. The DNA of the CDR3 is TGTGCCAGCAGTTCCTACCGGGAGATACGGGAAGAGACCCAGTACTTC.

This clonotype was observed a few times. Here the CDR3 DNA reads TGCGCCAGCAGCACCGGGACAGGGGGGAGCACAGATACGCAGTATTTT. Translated: CASSTGTGGSTDTQYF. The chain carries TRBV5-1 and TRBJ2-3, with 11 positions matching TRBD1. The CDR3 runs to 16 residues. Germline CDR1 SGHRS, CDR2 YFSETQ. After removal of 4 bases from V and 0 bases from J, the junction contained 4 bases not matched to a gene. The full variable domain, its missing parts supplied by reference TRBV5-1 and TRBJ2-3, is KAGVTQTPRYLIKTRGQQVTLSCSPISGHRSVSWYQQTPGQGLQFLFEYFSETQRNKGNFPGRFSGRQFSNSRSEMNVSTLELGDSALYLCASSTGTGGSTDTQYFGPGTRLTVL.

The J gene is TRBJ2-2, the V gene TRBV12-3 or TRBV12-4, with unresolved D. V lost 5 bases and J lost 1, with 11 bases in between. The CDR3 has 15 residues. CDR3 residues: CASSEELMNTGELFF. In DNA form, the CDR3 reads TGTGCCAGCAGTGAGGAACTGATGAACACCGGGGAGCTGTTTTTT.

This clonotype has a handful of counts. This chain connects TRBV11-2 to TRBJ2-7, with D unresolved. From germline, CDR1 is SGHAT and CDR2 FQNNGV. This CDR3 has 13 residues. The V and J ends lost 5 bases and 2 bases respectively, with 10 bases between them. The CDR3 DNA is TGTGCCAGCAGCCCCCCCCCGGCCTACGAGCAGTACTTC. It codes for CASSPPPAYEQYF.